The present T cell receptor (beta chain) was sequenced within a study of cytomegalovirus exposure and HLA in healthy donors. As concerns this clone: Its cognate antigen is unknown.

Overall study results and limits: Later, an analysis found that TCR clusters from the first cohort tended to co-occur in the roughly 110 validation repertoires.

Assay used: immunoSEQ multiplex PCR; TCRdb lists only in-frame clones, some missing. The sample shows about 150,000 clones, approximately 94% of them seen only once. V lost 3 bases and J lost 3; bases outside the gene matches: 15. CDR3 length: 18 residues. Germline V gene data show CDR1 as MDHEN and CDR2 as SYDVKM. The donors were members of the validation cohort comprising some 120 subjects, separate from the approximately 630-subject first cohort. Sequenced material: PBMCs. The sequence was collected from a man aged 18 to 29 in good health and CMV-seropositive. The rearrangement uses TRBV28 and TRBJ2-5, with TRBD2 matching 8 bases. CDR3 sequence reads: CASSFRGARAGGKETQYF. The CDR3 region has the DNA TGTGCCAGCAGTTTTAGGGGAGCCCGGGCGGGGGGTAAAGAGACCCAGTACTTC.